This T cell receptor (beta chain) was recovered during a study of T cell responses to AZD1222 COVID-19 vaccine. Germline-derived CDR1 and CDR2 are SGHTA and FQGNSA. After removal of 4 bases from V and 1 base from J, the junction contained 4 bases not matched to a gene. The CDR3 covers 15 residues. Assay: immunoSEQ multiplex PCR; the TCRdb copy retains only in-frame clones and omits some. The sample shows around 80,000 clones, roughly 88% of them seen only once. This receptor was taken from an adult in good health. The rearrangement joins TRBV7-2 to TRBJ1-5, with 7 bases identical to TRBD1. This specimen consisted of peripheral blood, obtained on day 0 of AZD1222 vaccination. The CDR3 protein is CASSSPGGSNQPQHF. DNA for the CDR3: TGTGCCAGCAGCTCACCAGGGGGAAGCAATCAGCCCCAGCATTTT.